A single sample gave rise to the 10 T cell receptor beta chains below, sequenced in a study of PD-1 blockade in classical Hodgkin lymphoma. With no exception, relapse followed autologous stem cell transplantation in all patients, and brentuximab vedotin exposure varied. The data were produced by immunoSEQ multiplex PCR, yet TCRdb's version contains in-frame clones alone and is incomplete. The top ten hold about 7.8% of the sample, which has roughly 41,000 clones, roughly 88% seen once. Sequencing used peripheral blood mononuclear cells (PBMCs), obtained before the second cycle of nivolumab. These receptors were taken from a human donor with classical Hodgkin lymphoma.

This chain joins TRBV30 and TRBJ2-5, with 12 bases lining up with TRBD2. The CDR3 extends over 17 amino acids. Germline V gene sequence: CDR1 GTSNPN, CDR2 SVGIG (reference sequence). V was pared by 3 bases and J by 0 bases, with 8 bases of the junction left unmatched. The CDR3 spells CAWSVSRTSGNQETQYF. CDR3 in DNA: TGTGCCTGGAGCGTTTCTCGGACTAGCGGGAACCAAGAGACCCAGTACTTC.

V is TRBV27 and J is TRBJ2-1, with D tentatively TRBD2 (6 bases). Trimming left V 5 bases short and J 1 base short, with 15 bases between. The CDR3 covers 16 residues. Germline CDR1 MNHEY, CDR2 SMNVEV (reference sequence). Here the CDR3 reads CASSQGPRGSYNEQFF. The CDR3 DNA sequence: TGTGCCAGCAGTCAAGGACCACGGGGGTCCTACAATGAGCAGTTCTTC.

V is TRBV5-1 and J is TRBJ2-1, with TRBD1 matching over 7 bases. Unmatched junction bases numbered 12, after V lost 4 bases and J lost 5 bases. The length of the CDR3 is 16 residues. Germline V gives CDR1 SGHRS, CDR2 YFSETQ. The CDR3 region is CASSKDRSGTHNEQFF. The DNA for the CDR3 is TGCGCCAGCAGCAAGGACAGGTCGGGAACACACAATGAGCAGTTCTTC.

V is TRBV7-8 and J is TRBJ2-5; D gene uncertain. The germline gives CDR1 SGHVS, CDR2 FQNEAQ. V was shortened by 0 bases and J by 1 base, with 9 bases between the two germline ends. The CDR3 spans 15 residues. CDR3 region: CASSLATRVQETQYF. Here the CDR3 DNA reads TGTGCCAGCAGCTTAGCGACCCGAGTCCAAGAGACCCAGTACTTC.

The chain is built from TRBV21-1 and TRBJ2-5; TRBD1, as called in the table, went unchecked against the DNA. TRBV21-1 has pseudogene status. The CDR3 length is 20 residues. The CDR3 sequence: CASSKARSPDRVDGQETQYF. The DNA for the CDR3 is TGTGCCAGCAGCAAAGCACGGTCCCCGGACAGGGTCGATGGTCAAGAGACCCAGTACTTC.

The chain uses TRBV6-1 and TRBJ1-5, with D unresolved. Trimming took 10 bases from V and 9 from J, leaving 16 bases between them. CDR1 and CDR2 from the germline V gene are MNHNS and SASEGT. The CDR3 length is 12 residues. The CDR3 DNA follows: TGTGCCACAAACTTCGGCCGTGGGCCCCAGCATTTT. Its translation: CATNFGRGPQHF.

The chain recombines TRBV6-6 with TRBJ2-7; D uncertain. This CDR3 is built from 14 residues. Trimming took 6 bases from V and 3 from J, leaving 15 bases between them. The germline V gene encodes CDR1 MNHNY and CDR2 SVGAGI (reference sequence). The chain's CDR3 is CASSANGVGYEQYF. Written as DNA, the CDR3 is TGTGCCAGCAGCGCAAATGGGGTCGGCTACGAGCAGTACTTC.

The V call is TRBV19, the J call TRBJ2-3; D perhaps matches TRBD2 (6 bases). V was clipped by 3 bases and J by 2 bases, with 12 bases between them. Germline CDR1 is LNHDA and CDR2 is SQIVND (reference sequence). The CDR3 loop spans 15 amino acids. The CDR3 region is CASSMGLRDTDTQYF. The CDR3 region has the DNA TGTGCCAGTAGTATGGGGCTGCGGGACACAGATACGCAGTATTTT.

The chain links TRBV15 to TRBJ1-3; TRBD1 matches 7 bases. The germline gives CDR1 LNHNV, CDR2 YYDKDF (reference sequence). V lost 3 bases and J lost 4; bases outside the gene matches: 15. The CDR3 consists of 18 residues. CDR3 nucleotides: TGTGCCACCAGCAGGGGAGGGAGGGGGCGTTTTCTCGGAAACACCATATATTTT. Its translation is CATSRGGRGRFLGNTIYF.

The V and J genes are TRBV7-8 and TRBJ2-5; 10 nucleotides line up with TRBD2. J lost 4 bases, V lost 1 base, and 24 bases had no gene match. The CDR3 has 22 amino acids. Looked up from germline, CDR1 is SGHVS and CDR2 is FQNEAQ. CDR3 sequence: CASSLGGRRYASGRAVPETQYF. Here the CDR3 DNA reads TGTGCCAGCAGCTTAGGGGGGAGAAGGTACGCAAGCGGGAGGGCCGTTCCAGAGACCCAGTACTTC. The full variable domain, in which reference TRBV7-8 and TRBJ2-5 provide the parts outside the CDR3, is GAGVSQSPRYKVAKRGQDVALRCDPISGHVSLFWYQQALGQGPEFLTYFQNEAQLDKSGLPSDRFFAERPEGSVSTLKIQRTQQEDSAVYLCASSLGGRRYASGRAVPETQYFGPGTRLLVL.